Following are 32 T cell receptor beta chains from one sample sequenced in a study of blood T cell repertoires in COVID-19. The repertoire was sequenced with immunoSEQ multiplex PCR; TCRdb's copy has only in-frame clones and lacks some. The sample lists 130,000 to 150,000 clones, 80% occurring once. The sequenced material came from peripheral blood. These receptors all come from a man aged 55-75 years with active or convalescent COVID-19.

In its sample, this clone was seen a few times. The chain combines TRBV7-9 with TRBJ1-5, with D possibly being TRBD1 (6 bases). Germline V gene data show CDR1 as SEHNR and CDR2 as FQNEAQ (reference sequence). V was cut by 2 bases and J by 7 bases, with 12 bases left in between. The CDR3 runs to 14 residues. The CDR3 nucleotides read TGTGCCAGCAGCTTATCAGGGGCTGGGCAGCCCCAGCATTTT. Its protein is CASSLSGAGQPQHF.

This sequence joins TRBV6-5 and TRBJ2-7; no clear D gene. This CDR3 contains 10 residues. CDR1 is MNHEY, CDR2 SVGAGI, per germline. DNA for the CDR3: TGTGCATCGTCAGCCTACGAGCAGTACTTC. Protein product: CASSAYEQYF.

V is TRBV28 and J is TRBJ1-1; the D gene is possibly TRBD1 (5 bases). The CDR3 runs to 18 residues. The germline V gene has CDR1 MDHEN and CDR2 SYDVKM. Trimming cost V 5 bases and J 1 base, with 23 bases left between them. The CDR3 reads CASSPPSRGVGSNTEAFF. In DNA form, the CDR3 reads TGTGCCAGCAGTCCCCCTTCGCGGGGGGTGGGTTCGAACACTGAAGCTTTCTTT.

V and J are TRBV4-2 and TRBJ2-3, with 8 bases aligning to TRBD2. CDR3 length equals 15 residues. Germline V CDR1 and CDR2: LGHNA, YNFKEQ. Trimming removed 5 bases from V and 4 bases from J; junction bases left unmatched: 8. The DNA for the CDR3 is TGTGCCAGCAGCTCGCTAGCGGGTGAATCAGATACGCAGTATTTT. Amino acids: CASSSLAGESDTQYF.

This chain uses TRBV24-1 with TRBJ2-3, with 8 bases lining up with TRBD1. Losses at the gene ends were 2 bases for V and 2 bases for J; bases not matched to a gene: 8. Germline loops: CDR1 KGHDR, CDR2 SFDVKD. CDR3 length equals 17 residues. The chain's CDR3 is CATSDSGQGGSTDTQYF. The CDR3 DNA follows: TGTGCCACCAGTGATTCCGGACAGGGTGGGTCCACAGATACGCAGTATTTT.

The chain has TRBV5-6 and TRBJ1-1; 7 bases fit TRBD1. V lost 2 bases to trimming and J lost 1 base; unmatched junction nucleotides: 5. Germline V gene lookup returns CDR1 SGHDT and CDR2 YYEEEE. This CDR3 region has 15 residues. The CDR3 spells CASSFGDRRNTEAFF. In nucleotides, the CDR3 is TGTGCCAGCAGCTTCGGGGACAGACGGAACACTGAAGCTTTCTTT. Drawing the rest from reference TRBV5-6 and TRBJ1-1, the complete variable domain is DAGVTQSPTHLIKTRGQQVTLRCSPKSGHDTVSWYQQALGQGPQFIFQYYEEEERQRGNFPDRFSGHQFPNYSSELNVNALLLGDSALYLCASSFGDRRNTEAFFGQGTRLTVV.

J is TRBJ1-1 and V is TRBV6-1; D is undetermined. The CDR3 runs 14 residues. Germline values: CDR1 MNHNS, CDR2 SASEGT. Trimming stripped 2 bases from V and 6 bases from J, with 13 bases between. DNA for the CDR3: TGTGCCAGCAGTGAAATAGGGAGTTGGGCTGAAGCTTTCTTT. Amino acid sequence: CASSEIGSWAEAFF.

The chain combines TRBV6-2 or TRBV6-3 with TRBJ2-7, with TRBD1 matching over 7 bases. CDR1 and CDR2 (germline): MNHEY, SVGEGT. This CDR3 has 16 residues. J was trimmed by 4 bases and V by 6 bases; bases with no gene match: 15. CDR3 sequence (DNA): TGTGCCAGCAGCACCTCGACAGGGCTGAGTTCATACGAGCAGTACTTC. Its protein product is CASSTSTGLSSYEQYF.

The V and J genes are TRBV6-1 and TRBJ2-3; 10 bases fit TRBD2. Losses at the gene ends were 4 bases for V and 5 bases for J; bases not matched to a gene: 3. Germline CDR1 reads MNHNS; CDR2 reads SASEGT. The CDR3 consists of 14 residues. CDR3 DNA: TGTGCCAGCAGTGTAGCGGGAGGAGGAGATACGCAGTATTTT. Its translation is CASSVAGGGDTQYF.

The chain links TRBV5-6 to TRBJ1-3; D possibly corresponds to TRBD1 (6 bases). CDR1 is SGHDT, CDR2 YYEEEE, per germline. The CDR3 has 15 amino acids. Trimming left V 4 bases short and J 4 bases short, with 15 bases between. CDR3 in DNA: TGTGCCAGCAGCGGTGCCGGGGGGGCCGGAAACACCATATATTTT. This gives the protein CASSGAGGAGNTIYF.

V gene TRBV6-2 or TRBV6-3 combines with J gene TRBJ2-7; 8 nucleotides line up with TRBD1. Germline-derived CDR1 and CDR2 are MNHEY and SVGEGT. This CDR3 has 15 residues. V was pared by 6 bases and J by 5 bases, with 12 bases of the junction left unmatched. CDR3 nucleotides: TGTGCCAGCAGCACAGGTCAGACAGGGGACAACGAGCAGTACTTC. Protein sequence: CASSTGQTGDNEQYF.

This chain uses TRBV7-2 with TRBJ2-7, with D perhaps matching TRBD2 (6 bases). The germline gives CDR1 SGHTA, CDR2 FQGNSA. V was cut by 5 bases and J by 1 base, with 15 bases left in between. This CDR3 is 15 amino acids long. This chain's CDR3 is CASSKPGGSSYEQYF. The CDR3 DNA is TGTGCCAGCAGCAAACCCGGGGGAAGTTCCTACGAGCAGTACTTC.

V gene TRBV5-8 combines with J gene TRBJ2-2; D is unresolved. Trimming took off 0 bases at V and 2 bases at J, with 5 bases between the two ends. Germline V gene lookup returns CDR1 SGHTS and CDR2 YDEGEE. The CDR3 contains 14 residues. The CDR3: CASSLVRNTGELFF. The CDR3 nucleotides read TGTGCCAGCAGCTTGGTCAGAAACACCGGGGAGCTGTTTTTT.

The chain uses TRBV29-1 and TRBJ2-7, with 8 nucleotides matching TRBD2. The CDR3 is 14 residues long. V dropped 7 bases and J dropped 0; count of bases not matched to a gene: 8. CDR1 and CDR2 from the germline V gene are SQVTM and ANQGSEA. For the CDR3, the DNA is TGCAGCGCGGGGGGGGCAGGTAGCTCCTACGAGCAGTACTTC. Amino acids: CSAGGAGSSYEQYF.

This clone was detected only a few times. The chain carries TRBV19 and TRBJ1-1; tentative D call: TRBD1 (5 bases). With 8 bases removed from V and 1 base from J, the gap between germline ends came to 17 bases. The CDR3 has 15 residues. CDR1 and CDR2 (germline): LNHDA, SQIVND (reference sequence). The CDR3 DNA sequence: TGTGCCAGTGTGGCTCAAGGGGTGGGGAACACTGAAGCTTTCTTT. Translating it yields CASVAQGVGNTEAFF. Full variable domain (outside the CDR3, taken from reference TRBV19 and TRBJ1-1): DGGITQSPKYLFRKEGQNVTLSCEQNLNHDAMYWYRQDPGQGLRLIYYSQIVNDFQKGDIAEGYSVSREKKESFPLTVTSAQKNPTAFYLCASVAQGVGNTEAFFGQGTRLTVV.

This clone has only a few counts. This chain uses TRBV4-1 with TRBJ2-1, with 9 bases matching TRBD2. Looked up from germline, CDR1 is MGHRA and CDR2 is YSYEKL. The CDR3 runs 17 residues. V was clipped by 0 bases and J by 4 bases; unmatched bases: 7. The CDR3 bases are TGCGCCAGCAGCCAAGATGGGTCTAGCGGGATGTACAATGAGCAGTTCTTC. This gives the protein CASSQDGSSGMYNEQFF.

The rearrangement uses TRBV4-2 and TRBJ1-3; D is perhaps TRBD1 (5 bases). CDR3 length: 15 amino acids. Germline loops: CDR1 LGHNA, CDR2 YNFKEQ. V was clipped by 3 bases and J by 2 bases, with 11 bases between them. The CDR3 reads CASSQVTGAGNTIYF. CDR3 coding DNA: TGTGCCAGCAGCCAGGTAACGGGGGCTGGAAACACCATATATTTT.

The genes are TRBV6-5 and TRBJ1-5, with 7 bases fitting TRBD1. There are 16 residues in the CDR3. The ends lost 2 bases at V and 2 bases at J; junction bases unmatched: 6. Germline V gene data show CDR1 as MNHEY and CDR2 as SVGAGI. The CDR3 protein is CASSYVWTGGNQPQHF. The CDR3 DNA is TGTGCCAGCAGTTACGTCTGGACAGGAGGCAATCAGCCCCAGCATTTT.

The chain is built from TRBV20-1 and TRBJ1-1; tentatively, D is TRBD1 (5 bases). The germline CDR1 and CDR2 sequences are DFQATT and SNEGSKA (reference sequence). The CDR3 consists of 11 residues. V lost 8 bases to trimming and J lost 7 bases, with 14 bases between them. The chain's CDR3 is CSWDSGGEAFF. DNA for the CDR3: TGCAGTTGGGACTCAGGAGGTGAAGCTTTCTTT.

The CDR3 nucleotides are TGTGCCACCAGCAGAGTTTGGACACAGTACAATGAGCAGTTCTTC. It encodes CATSRVWTQYNEQFF. The chain combines TRBV15 with TRBJ2-1; D may be TRBD1 (5 bases). Germline CDR1 reads LNHNV; CDR2 reads YYDKDF (reference sequence). The CDR3 covers 15 residues. V dropped 1 base and J dropped 4 bases, with 11 bases sitting between them.

The chain combines TRBV28 with TRBJ1-1, with a weak D call TRBD1 (6 bases). Germline V gives CDR1 MDHEN, CDR2 SYDVKM. Trimming took 3 bases from V and 4 from J, leaving 15 bases between them. The CDR3 loop spans 15 amino acids. DNA of the CDR3: TGTGCCAGCAGTTTGCAAACAGGGAAGGGCACTGAAGCTTTCTTT. Translation gives CASSLQTGKGTEAFF. Full variable domain (outside the CDR3, taken from reference TRBV28 and TRBJ1-1): DVKVTQSSRYLVKRTGEKVFLECVQDMDHENMFWYRQDPGLGLRLIYFSYDVKMKEKGDIPEGYSVSREKKERFSLILESASTNQTSMYLCASSLQTGKGTEAFFGQGTRLTVV.

This chain joins TRBV28 and TRBJ1-2, with 8 bases fitting TRBD1. The CDR3 has 14 amino acids. The V gene end was trimmed by 5 bases and the J gene end by 4 bases; junction bases not matched to a gene: 6. Germline values: CDR1 MDHEN, CDR2 SYDVKM. The CDR3 nucleotides are TGTGCCAGCAGTCCGGACAGGGTATTCTATGGCTACACCTTC. Its protein product is CASSPDRVFYGYTF.

The V and J genes are TRBV2 and TRBJ2-5; 9 bases agree with TRBD1. The CDR3 spans 13 residues. V lost 6 bases to trimming and J lost 3 bases; unmatched junction nucleotides: 2. Looked up from germline, CDR1 is SNHLY and CDR2 is FYNNEI. The CDR3 spells CASRGTGKETQYF. Written as DNA, the CDR3 is TGTGCCAGCAGGGGGACAGGGAAAGAGACCCAGTACTTC.

The chain is built from TRBV3-1 (or the pseudogene TRBV3-2) and TRBJ1-1, with 9 bases lining up with TRBD1. The CDR3 is 14 amino acids. Per the germline V gene, CDR1 is LGHDT and CDR2 is YNNKEL (reference sequence). V trimming: 4 bases; J trimming: 3 bases; junction bases outside the gene matches: 3. The CDR3 nucleotides read TGTGCCAGCAGCCTACAGGGGGCACACACTGAAGCTTTCTTT. It translates to CASSLQGAHTEAFF.

The chain employs TRBV5-6 and TRBJ1-1, with 8 bases matching TRBD1. Trimming at V came to 4 bases and at J to 1 base, leaving 12 bases not matched to a gene. CDR3 length: 17 residues. Looked up from germline, CDR1 is SGHDT and CDR2 is YYEEEE. For the CDR3, the DNA is TGTGCCAGCAGCCTAGGGGCAGGGGGCCTCAAGAACACTGAAGCTTTCTTT. It is translated as CASSLGAGGLKNTEAFF.

The chain carries TRBV3-1 (or the pseudogene TRBV3-2) and TRBJ2-2; 10 nucleotides match TRBD2. The CDR3 has 19 amino acids. Unmatched junction bases numbered 11, after V lost 3 bases and J lost 1 base. Per germline, CDR1 LGHDT and CDR2 YNNKEL (reference sequence). CDR3 protein: CASSQNPLLAGVNTGELFF. The DNA of the CDR3 is TGTGCCAGCAGCCAGAATCCTCTCCTAGCGGGGGTGAACACCGGGGAGCTGTTTTTT.

This chain uses TRBV5-1 with TRBJ2-7; maybe TRBD1 (5 bases). The CDR3 has 14 residues. Trimming took 5 bases from V and 3 from J, leaving 15 bases between them. CDR1 is SGHRS and CDR2 is YFSETQ in the germline V gene. Written as DNA, the CDR3 is TGCGCCAGCAGGCCCCTGGTACAGGACTACGAGCAGTACTTC. Amino acids: CASRPLVQDYEQYF. Supplemented by reference TRBV5-1 and TRBJ2-7, the full variable domain reads KAGVTQTPRYLIKTRGQQVTLSCSPISGHRSVSWYQQTPGQGLQFLFEYFSETQRNKGNFPGRFSGRQFSNSRSEMNVSTLELGDSALYLCASRPLVQDYEQYFGPGTRLTVT.

The chain uses TRBV18 and TRBJ1-5, with D maybe TRBD1 (5 bases). The germline CDR1 and CDR2 sequences are KGHSH and LQKENI. The CDR3 covers 14 residues. Trimming removed 4 bases at V and 6 bases at J, with 13 bases between. The chain's CDR3 is CASSLEAGIQPQHF. The CDR3 bases are TGTGCCAGCTCACTTGAGGCAGGGATTCAGCCCCAGCATTTT.

The chain links TRBV5-1 to TRBJ2-7; D may be TRBD2 (5 bases). Trimming pared 3 bases from V and 2 bases from J, leaving 18 bases between. The germline V gene encodes CDR1 SGHRS and CDR2 YFSETQ. The CDR3 totals 16 residues. Written as DNA, the CDR3 is TGCGCCAGCAGCTCCTCAAGTCTGACGGGAACCTACGAGCAGTACTTC. Translating gives CASSSSSLTGTYEQYF.

V is TRBV20-1 and J is TRBJ2-1, with 9 positions matching TRBD2. Germline V gene data show CDR1 as DFQATT and CDR2 as SNEGSKA (reference sequence). The length of the CDR3 is 15 residues. V was clipped by 3 bases and J by 7 bases; unmatched bases: 10. The CDR3 DNA reads TGCAGTGCTAGTGGTAGCGGGAGAGGGGTAAATGAGCAGTTCTTC. This sequence encodes CSASGSGRGVNEQFF.

The chain recombines TRBV7-9 with TRBJ1-2; 7 bases line up with TRBD1. CDR3 length: 13 residues. The J segment lost 6 bases and the V segment lost 6 bases, leaving 7 bases of the junction unmatched. CDR1 is SEHNR, CDR2 FQNEAQ, per germline (reference sequence). The CDR3 loop reads CASSSQGLHGYTF. CDR3 sequence (DNA): TGTGCCAGCAGTTCACAGGGGTTGCATGGCTACACCTTC.

This chain links TRBV7-6 with TRBJ2-5, with TRBD1 matching over 10 bases. Germline lookup yields CDR1 SGHVS and CDR2 FNYEAQ. The ends lost 2 bases at V and 3 bases at J; junction bases unmatched: 12. The CDR3 spans 18 residues. The CDR3 nucleotides read TGTGCCAGCAGCTTACGGGAGGGGGCTGGACAGGGGGAAGAGACCCAGTACTTC. Its protein product is CASSLREGAGQGEETQYF.